This TCR beta chain was recorded in a study of blood T cell repertoires in COVID-19. The length of the CDR3 is 13 residues. J lost 7 bases, V lost 7 bases, and 5 bases had no gene match. The germline gives CDR1 LNHDA, CDR2 SQIVND (reference sequence). Original handling: Counts of nucleated cells, estimated from reference gene primer amplification, were obtained. The repertoire was sequenced with immunoSEQ multiplex PCR; TCRdb's copy has only in-frame clones and lacks some. Clone size and the V and J calls come from that table; the DNA yielded D and trimming. The sample lists 150,000 or so clones, 65% to 85% occurring once.

V gene TRBV19 combines with J gene TRBJ1-4, with 8 bases that match TRBD1. The clonotype was recovered from a woman aged 50 to 60 in a cohort exposed to, infected with or recovered from COVID-19 (not recorded which). Sequencing used PBMCs or T cells enriched from blood (not recorded which). Written as DNA, the CDR3 is TGTGCCAGTAACAGGGGGGGTACTGAAAAACTGTTTTTT. Translation: CASNRGGTEKLFF.